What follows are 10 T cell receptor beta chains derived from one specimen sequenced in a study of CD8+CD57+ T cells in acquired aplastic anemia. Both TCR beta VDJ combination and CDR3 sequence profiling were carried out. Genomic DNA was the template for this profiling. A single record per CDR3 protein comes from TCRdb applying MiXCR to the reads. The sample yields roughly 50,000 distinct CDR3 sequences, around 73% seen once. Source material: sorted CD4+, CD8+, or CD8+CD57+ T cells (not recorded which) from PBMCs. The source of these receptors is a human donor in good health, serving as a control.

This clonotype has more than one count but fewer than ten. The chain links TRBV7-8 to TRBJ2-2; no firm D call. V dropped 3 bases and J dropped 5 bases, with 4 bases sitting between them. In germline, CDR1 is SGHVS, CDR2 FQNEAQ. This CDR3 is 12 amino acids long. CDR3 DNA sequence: TGTGCCAGCAGCTTTGGAACCGGGGAGCTGTTTTTT. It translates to CASSFGTGELFF.

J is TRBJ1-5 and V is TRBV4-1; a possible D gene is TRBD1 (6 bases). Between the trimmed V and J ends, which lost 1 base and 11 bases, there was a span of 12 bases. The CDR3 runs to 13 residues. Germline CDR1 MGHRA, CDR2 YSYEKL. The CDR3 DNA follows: TGCGCCAGCAGCCAAGTACAGGGAACGGCCCAGCATTTT. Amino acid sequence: CASSQVQGTAQHF.

The CDR3 sequence: CASSHAGGTQYF. Here the CDR3 DNA reads TGTGCCAGCAGCCACGCCGGAGGTACGCAGTATTTT. The V gene is TRBV14, the J gene TRBJ2-3; D is perhaps TRBD2 (5 bases). CDR3 length equals 12 residues. From germline, CDR1 is SGHDN and CDR2 FVKESK. Trimming removed 3 bases at V and 8 bases at J, with 9 bases between.

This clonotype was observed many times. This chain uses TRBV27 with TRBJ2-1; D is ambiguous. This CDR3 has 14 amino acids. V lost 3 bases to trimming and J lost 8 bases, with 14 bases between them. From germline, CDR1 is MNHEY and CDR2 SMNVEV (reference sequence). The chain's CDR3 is CASSFRTDGHEQFF. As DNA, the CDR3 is TGTGCCAGCAGTTTTAGGACGGATGGGCATGAGCAGTTCTTC.

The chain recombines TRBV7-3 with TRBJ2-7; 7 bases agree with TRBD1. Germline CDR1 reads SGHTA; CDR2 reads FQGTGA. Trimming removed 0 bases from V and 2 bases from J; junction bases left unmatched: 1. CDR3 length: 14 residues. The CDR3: CASSLTGQAYEQYF. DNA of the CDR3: TGTGCCAGCAGCTTAACCGGACAGGCCTACGAGCAGTACTTC.

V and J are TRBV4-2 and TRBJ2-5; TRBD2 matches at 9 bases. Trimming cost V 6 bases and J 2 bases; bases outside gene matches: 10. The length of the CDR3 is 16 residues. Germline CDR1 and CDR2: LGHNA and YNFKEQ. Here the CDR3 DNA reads TGTGCCAGCAGTATTGTAGCGGGGGACAATCAAGAGACCCAGTACTTC. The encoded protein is CASSIVAGDNQETQYF.

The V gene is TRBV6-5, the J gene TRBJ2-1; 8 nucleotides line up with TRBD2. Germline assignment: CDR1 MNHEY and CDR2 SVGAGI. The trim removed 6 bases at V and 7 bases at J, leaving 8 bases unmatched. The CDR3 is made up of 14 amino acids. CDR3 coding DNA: TGTGCCAGCAGGCCGGGACGGGGGGGAAATGAGCAGTTCTTC. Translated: CASRPGRGGNEQFF.

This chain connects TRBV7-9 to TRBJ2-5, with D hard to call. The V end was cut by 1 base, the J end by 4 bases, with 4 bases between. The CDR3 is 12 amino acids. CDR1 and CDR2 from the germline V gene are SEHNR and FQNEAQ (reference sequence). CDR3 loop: CASSLGSETQYF. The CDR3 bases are TGTGCCAGCAGCTTAGGATCAGAGACCCAGTACTTC.

CDR3 protein: CASGETNSNQPQHF. CDR3 nucleotide sequence: TGTGCCAGCGGGGAGACAAACAGCAATCAGCCCCAGCATTTT. The J gene is TRBJ1-5, the V gene TRBV2; D uncertain. Germline V gene data show CDR1 as SNHLY and CDR2 as FYNNEI. This CDR3 region has 14 residues. The V end was cut by 8 bases, the J end by 1 base, with 12 bases between.

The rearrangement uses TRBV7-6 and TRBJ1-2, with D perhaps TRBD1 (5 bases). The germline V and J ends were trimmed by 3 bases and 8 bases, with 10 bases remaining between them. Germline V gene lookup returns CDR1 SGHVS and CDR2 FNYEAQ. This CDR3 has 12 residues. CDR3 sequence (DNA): TGTGCCAGCAGCTTTGCGGGGGAAGGCTACACCTTC. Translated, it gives CASSFAGEGYTF.